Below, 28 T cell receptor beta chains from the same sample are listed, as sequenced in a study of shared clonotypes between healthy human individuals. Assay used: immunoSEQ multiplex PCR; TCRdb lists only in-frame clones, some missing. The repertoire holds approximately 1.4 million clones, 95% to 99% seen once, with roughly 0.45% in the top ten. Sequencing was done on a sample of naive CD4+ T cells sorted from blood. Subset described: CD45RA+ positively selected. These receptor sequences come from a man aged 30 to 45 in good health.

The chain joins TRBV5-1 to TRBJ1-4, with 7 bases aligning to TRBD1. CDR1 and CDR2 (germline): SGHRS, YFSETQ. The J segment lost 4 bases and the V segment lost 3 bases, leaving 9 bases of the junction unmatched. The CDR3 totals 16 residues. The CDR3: CASSSQTGTGNEKLFF. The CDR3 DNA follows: TGCGCCAGCAGCTCGCAGACAGGGACTGGTAATGAAAAACTGTTTTTT.

DNA for the CDR3: TGTGCCAGTAACAGGGAAAGCACCGGGGAGCTGTTTTTT. This sequence encodes CASNRESTGELFF. V is TRBV2 and J is TRBJ2-2, with D maybe TRBD1 (6 bases). This CDR3 comprises 13 residues. The germline V gene encodes CDR1 SNHLY and CDR2 FYNNEI. V was shortened by 9 bases and J by 4 bases, with 12 bases between the two germline ends. Full variable domain (rest looked up from reference TRBV2 and TRBJ2-2): EPEVTQTPSHQVTQMGQEVILRCVPISNHLYFYWYRQILGQKVEFLVSFYNNEISEKSEIFDDQFSVERPDGSNFTLKIRSTKLEDSAMYFCASNRESTGELFFGEGSRLTVL.

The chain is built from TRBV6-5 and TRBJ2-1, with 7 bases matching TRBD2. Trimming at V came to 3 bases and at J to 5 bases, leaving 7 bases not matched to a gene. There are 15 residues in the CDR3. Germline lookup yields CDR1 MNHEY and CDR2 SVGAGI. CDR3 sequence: CASSYWREGHNEQFF. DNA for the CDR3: TGTGCCAGCAGTTATTGGAGGGAGGGACACAATGAGCAGTTCTTC.

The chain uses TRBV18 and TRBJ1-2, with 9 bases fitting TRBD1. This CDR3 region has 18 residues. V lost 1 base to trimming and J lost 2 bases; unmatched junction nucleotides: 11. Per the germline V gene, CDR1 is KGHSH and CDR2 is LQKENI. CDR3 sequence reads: CASSPLAQGALGNYGYTF. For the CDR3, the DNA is TGTGCCAGCTCACCACTTGCACAGGGGGCTCTCGGGAACTATGGCTACACCTTC.

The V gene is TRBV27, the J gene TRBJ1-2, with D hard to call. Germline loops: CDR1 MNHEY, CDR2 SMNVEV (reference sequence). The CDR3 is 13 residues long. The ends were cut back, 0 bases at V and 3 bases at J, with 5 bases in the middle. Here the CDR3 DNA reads TGTGCCAGCAGTTTATCTTTAGACTATGGCTACACCTTC. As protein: CASSLSLDYGYTF.

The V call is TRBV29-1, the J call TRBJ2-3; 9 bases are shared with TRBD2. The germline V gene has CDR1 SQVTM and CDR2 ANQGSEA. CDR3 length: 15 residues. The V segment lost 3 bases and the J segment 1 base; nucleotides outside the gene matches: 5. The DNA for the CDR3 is TGCAGCGTTGAGATGTTAGCGGGAGGCACAGATACGCAGTATTTT. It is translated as CSVEMLAGGTDTQYF.

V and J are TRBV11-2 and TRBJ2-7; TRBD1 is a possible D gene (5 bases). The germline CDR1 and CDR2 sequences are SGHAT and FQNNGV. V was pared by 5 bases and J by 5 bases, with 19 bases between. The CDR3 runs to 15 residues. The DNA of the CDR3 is TGTGCCAGCAGCACCTTACTTACGGACACCGACGAGCAGTACTTC. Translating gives CASSTLLTDTDEQYF.

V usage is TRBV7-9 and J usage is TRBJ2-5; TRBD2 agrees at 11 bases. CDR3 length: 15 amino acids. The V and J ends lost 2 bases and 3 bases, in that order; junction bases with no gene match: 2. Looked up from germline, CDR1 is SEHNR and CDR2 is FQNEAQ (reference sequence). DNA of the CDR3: TGTGCCAGCAGCTTACAGGGACTAGCGGAAGAGACCCAGTACTTC. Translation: CASSLQGLAEETQYF. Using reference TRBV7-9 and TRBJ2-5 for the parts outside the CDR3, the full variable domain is DTGVSQNPRHKITKRGQNVTFRCDPISEHNRLYWYRQTLGQGPEFLTYFQNEAQLEKSRLLSDRFSAERPKGSFSTLEIQRTEQGDSAMYLCASSLQGLAEETQYFGPGTRLLVL.

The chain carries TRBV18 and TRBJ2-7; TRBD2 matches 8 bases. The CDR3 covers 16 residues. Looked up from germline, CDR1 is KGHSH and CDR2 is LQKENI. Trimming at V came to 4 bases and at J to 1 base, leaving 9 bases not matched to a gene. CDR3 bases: TGTGCCAGCTCACGCCCTGGTAGCGGGGTATCCTACGAGCAGTACTTC. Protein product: CASSRPGSGVSYEQYF.

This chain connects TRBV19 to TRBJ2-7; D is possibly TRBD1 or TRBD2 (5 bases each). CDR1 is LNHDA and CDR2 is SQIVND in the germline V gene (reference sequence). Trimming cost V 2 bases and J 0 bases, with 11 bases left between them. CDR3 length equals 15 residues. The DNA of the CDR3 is TGTGCCAGTAGTATAAGGGGACCGGCCTCCTACGAGCAGTACTTC. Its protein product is CASSIRGPASYEQYF.

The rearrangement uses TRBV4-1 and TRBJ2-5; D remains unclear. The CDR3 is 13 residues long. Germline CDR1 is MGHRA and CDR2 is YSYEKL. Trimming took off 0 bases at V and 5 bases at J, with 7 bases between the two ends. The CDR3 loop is CASSQEGWETQYF. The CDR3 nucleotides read TGCGCCAGCAGCCAAGAGGGGTGGGAGACCCAGTACTTC.

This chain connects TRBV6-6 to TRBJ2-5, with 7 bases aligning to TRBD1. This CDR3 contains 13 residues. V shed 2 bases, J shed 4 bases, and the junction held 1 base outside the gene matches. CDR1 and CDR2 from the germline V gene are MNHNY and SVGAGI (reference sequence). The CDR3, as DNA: TGTGCCAGCAGTTACAGGACAGGAGAGACCCAGTACTTC. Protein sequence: CASSYRTGETQYF.

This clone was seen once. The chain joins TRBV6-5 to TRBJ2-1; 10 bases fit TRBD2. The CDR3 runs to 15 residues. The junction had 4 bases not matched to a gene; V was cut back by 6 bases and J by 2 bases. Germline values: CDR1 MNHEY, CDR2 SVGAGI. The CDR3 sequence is CASSAGLAAYNEQFF. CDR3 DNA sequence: TGTGCCAGCAGCGCAGGACTAGCGGCCTACAATGAGCAGTTCTTC.

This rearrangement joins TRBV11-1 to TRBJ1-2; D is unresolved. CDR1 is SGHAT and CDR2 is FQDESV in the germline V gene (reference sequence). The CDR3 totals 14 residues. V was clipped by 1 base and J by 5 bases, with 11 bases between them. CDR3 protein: CASSLEGRPYGYTF. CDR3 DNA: TGTGCCAGCAGCTTAGAAGGAAGGCCGTATGGCTACACCTTC. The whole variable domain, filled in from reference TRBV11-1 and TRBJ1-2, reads EAEVAQSPRYKITEKSQAVAFWCDPISGHATLYWYRQILGQGPELLVQFQDESVVDDSQLPKDRFSAERLKGVDSTLKIQPAELGDSAMYLCASSLEGRPYGYTFGSGTRLTVV.

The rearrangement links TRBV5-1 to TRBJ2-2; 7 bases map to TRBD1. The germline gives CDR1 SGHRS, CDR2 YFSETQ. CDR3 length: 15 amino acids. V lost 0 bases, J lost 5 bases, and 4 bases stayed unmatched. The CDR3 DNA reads TGCGCCAGCAGCTTGGTCACAGGGGCAACCGGGGAGCTGTTTTTT. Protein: CASSLVTGATGELFF.

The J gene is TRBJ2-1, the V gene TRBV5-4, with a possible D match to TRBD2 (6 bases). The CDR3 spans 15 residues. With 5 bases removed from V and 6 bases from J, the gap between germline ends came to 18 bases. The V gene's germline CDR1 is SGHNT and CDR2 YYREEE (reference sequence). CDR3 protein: CASSAPGLSSNEQFF. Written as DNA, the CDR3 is TGTGCCAGCAGTGCACCGGGACTCTCATCCAATGAGCAGTTCTTC.

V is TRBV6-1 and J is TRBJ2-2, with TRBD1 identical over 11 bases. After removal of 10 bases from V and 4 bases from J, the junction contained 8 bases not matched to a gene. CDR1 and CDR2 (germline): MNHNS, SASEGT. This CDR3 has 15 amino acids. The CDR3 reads CATGQGASGTGELFF. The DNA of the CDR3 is TGTGCCACCGGACAGGGGGCAAGTGGCACCGGGGAGCTGTTTTTT.

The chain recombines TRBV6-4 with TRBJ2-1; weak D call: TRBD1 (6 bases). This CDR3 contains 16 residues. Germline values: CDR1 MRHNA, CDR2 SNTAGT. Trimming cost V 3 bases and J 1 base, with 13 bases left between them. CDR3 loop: CASSEGAGASYNEQFF. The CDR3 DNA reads TGTGCCAGCAGTGAGGGGGCAGGGGCATCCTACAATGAGCAGTTCTTC.

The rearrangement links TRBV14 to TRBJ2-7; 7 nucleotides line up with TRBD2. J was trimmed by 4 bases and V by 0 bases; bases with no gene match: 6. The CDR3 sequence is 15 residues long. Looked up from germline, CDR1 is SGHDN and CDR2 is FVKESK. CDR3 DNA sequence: TGTGCCAGCAGCCAAGAACGGGGCGGGAGATACGAGCAGTACTTC. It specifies CASSQERGGRYEQYF. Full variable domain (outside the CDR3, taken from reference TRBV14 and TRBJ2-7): EAGVTQFPSHSVIEKGQTVTLRCDPISGHDNLYWYRRVMGKEIKFLLHFVKESKQDESGMPNNRFLAERTGGTYSTLKVQPAELEDSGVYFCASSQERGGRYEQYFGPGTRLTVT.

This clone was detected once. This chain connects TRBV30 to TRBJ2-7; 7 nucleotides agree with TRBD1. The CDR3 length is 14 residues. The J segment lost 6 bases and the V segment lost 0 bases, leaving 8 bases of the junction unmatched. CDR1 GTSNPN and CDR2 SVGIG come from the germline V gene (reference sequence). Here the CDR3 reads CAWSVLGGLGEQYF. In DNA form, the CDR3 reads TGTGCCTGGAGTGTACTAGGGGGCTTAGGCGAGCAGTACTTC.

The CDR3 nucleotides read TGTGCCAGCAGCCCACTTACGGCCTACAATGAGCAGTTCTTC. This codes for CASSPLTAYNEQFF. The chain recombines TRBV28 with TRBJ2-1; D not certain. The germline CDR1 and CDR2 sequences are MDHEN and SYDVKM. The CDR3 spans 14 residues. V lost 6 bases to trimming and J lost 2 bases, with 11 bases between them.

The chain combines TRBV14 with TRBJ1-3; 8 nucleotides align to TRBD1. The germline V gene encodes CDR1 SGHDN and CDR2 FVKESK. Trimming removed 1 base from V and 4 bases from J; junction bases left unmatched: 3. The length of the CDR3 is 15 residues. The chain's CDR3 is CASSQAGGSGNTIYF. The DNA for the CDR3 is TGTGCCAGCAGCCAAGCAGGGGGCTCGGGAAACACCATATATTTT.

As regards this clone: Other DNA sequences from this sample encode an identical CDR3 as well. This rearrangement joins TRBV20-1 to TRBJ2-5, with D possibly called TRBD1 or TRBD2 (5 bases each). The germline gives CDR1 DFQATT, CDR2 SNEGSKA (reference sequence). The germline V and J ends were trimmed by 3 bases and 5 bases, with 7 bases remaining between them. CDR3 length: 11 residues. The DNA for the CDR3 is TGCAGTGCTAGTTGGGGGGAGACCCAGTACTTC. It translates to CSASWGETQYF.

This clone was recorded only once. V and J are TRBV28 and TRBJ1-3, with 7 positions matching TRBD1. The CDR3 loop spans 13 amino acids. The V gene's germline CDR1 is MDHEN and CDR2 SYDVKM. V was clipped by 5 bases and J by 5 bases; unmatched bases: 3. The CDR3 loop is CASSPGQRNTIYF. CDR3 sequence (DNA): TGTGCCAGCAGTCCGGGACAGAGAAACACCATATATTTT.

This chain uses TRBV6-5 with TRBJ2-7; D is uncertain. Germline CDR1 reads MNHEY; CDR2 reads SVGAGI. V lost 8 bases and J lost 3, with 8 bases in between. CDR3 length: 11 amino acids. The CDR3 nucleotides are TGTGCCAGCGCGGACGGCTACGAGCAGTACTTC. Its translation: CASADGYEQYF.

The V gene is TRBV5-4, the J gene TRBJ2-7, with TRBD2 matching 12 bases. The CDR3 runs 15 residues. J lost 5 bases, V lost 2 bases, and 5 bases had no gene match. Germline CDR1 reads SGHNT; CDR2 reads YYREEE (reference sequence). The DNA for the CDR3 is TGTGCCAGCAGCTTAGGGACTAGCGGGCTCAACGAGCAGTACTTC. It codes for CASSLGTSGLNEQYF.

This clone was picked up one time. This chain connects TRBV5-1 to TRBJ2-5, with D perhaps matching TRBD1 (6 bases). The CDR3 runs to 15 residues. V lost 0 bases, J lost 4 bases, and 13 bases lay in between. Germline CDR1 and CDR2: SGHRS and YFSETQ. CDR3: CASSLEATQGETQYF. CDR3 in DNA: TGCGCCAGCAGCTTGGAGGCGACACAGGGAGAGACCCAGTACTTC.

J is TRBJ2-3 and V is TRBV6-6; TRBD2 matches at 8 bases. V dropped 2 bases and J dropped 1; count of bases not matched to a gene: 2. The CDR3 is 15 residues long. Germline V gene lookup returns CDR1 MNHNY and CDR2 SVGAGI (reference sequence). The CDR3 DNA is TGTGCCAGCAGTTACGGAGCGGGGGGCACAGATACGCAGTATTTT. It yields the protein CASSYGAGGTDTQYF.